At least ten counts were recorded for the clone carrying this TCR beta chain. The data are from a study of T-cell reconstitution after alpha-beta-depleted transplantation in children. The TCRbeta library was prepared with unique molecular identifiers. TCRdb reprocessed the PCR reads via MiXCR and lists one record per CDR3 protein. The sample shows roughly 280,000 distinct CDR3 sequences, 9.5% to 13% of them seen only once. V dropped 4 bases and J dropped 4 bases, with 14 bases sitting between them. Germline values: CDR1 ENHRY, CDR2 SYGVKD. The CDR3 consists of 15 residues. The sample was peripheral blood, taken 180 days after TCRalphabeta/CD19-depleted stem cell transplant. The receptor comes from a male patient between 2 and 9 years old who had a stem cell transplant for chronic granulomatous disease, so the T cells may come from the graft donor. The chain combines TRBV10-3 with TRBJ2-1; D is perhaps TRBD1 (6 bases). The CDR3 region is CAISVEGGSYNEQFF. The CDR3 DNA follows: TGTGCCATCAGTGTAGAAGGGGGATCATACAATGAGCAGTTCTTC.